This entry is about one T cell receptor (beta chain). Its antigen is still unknown. This sample is part of a study of blood T cells in healthy people across ages. Study-wide results and caveats: Roughly linear declines in TCR beta diversity per million T cells occurred with age.

Using a J-beta primer mix together with a sample-barcoded 5' primer, a second PCR was run for roughly 7 to 12 cycles. TCRdb called the 5' RACE reads again in MiXCR, with one record for every CDR3 protein. This table has some 1,000,000 distinct CDR3 sequences, roughly a quarter appearing once. Each sample had at least 6 million PBMCs isolated. This same sample was also taken into another study, of T cells of mothers and their children. That source reports: Sample barcodes and 2-4 random nucleotides came from the second PCR's M1S primer. A slight, non-significant increase in overlap was found for related mother-child pairs relative to unrelated pairs.

The sequenced material came from blood. This TCR came from a girl aged 2-10 years in good health.

CDR3 DNA: TGTGCCAGCAGTGAAGGGTCTCATGGCATTCAGTACTTC. Protein sequence: CASSEGSHGIQYF. V gene TRBV2 combines with J gene TRBJ2-4; D ambiguous. The CDR3 is 13 residues long. V was clipped by 1 base and J by 9 bases, with 10 bases between them. Germline lookup yields CDR1 SNHLY and CDR2 FYNNEI. Supplemented by reference TRBV2 and TRBJ2-4, the full variable domain reads EPEVTQTPSHQVTQMGQEVILRCVPISNHLYFYWYRQILGQKVEFLVSFYNNEISEKSEIFDDQFSVERPDGSNFTLKIRSTKLEDSAMYFCASSEGSHGIQYFGAGTRLSVL.